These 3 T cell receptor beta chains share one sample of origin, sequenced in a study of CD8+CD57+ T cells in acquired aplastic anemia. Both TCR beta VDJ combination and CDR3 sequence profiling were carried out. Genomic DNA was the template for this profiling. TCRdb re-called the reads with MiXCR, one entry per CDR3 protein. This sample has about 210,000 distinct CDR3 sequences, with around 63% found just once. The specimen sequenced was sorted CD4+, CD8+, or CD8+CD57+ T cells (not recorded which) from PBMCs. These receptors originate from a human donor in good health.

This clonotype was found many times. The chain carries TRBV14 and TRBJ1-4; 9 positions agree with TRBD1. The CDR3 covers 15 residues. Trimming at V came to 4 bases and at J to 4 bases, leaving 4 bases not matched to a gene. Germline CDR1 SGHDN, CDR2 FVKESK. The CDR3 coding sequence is TGTGCCAGCAGCCCCGGGACAGGGCATAATGAAAAACTGTTTTTT. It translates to CASSPGTGHNEKLFF.

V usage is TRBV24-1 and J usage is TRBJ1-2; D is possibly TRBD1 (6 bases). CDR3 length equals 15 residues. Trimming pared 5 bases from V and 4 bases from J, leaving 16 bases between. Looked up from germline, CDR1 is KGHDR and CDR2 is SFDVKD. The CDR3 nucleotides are TGTGCCACCAGTGGCCAAACAGGGTCTGGCTATGGCTACACCTTC. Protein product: CATSGQTGSGYGYTF.

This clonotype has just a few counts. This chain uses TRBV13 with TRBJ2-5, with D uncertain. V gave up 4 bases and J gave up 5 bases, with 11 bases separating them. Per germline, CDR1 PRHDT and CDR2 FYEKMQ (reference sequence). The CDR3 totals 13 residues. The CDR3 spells CASSYRQEETQYF. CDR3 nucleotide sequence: TGTGCCAGCAGCTATAGGCAGGAGGAGACCCAGTACTTC. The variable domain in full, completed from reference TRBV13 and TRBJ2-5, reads AAGVIQSPRHLIKEKRETATLKCYPIPRHDTVYWYQQGPGQDPQFLISFYEKMQSDKGSIPDRFSAQQFSDYHSELNMSSLELGDSALYFCASSYRQEETQYFGPGTRLLVL.